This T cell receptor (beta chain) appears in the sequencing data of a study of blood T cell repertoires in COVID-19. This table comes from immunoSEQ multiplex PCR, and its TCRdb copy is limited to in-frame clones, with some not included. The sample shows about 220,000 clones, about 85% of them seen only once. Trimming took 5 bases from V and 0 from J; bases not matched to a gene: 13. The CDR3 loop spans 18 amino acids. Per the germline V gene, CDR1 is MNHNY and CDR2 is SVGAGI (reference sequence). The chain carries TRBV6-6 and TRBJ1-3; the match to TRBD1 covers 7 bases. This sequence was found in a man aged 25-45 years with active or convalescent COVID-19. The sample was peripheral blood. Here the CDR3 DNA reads TGTGCCAGCAGTCGGTTTTTCGACAGGGCGAGCTCTGGAAACACCATATATTTT. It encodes CASSRFFDRASSGNTIYF.